Listed below are T cell receptor beta chains from one sample, sequenced in a study of CD8 T cells in ankylosing spondylitis. MiXCR, run by TCRdb on the 5' RACE reads, gives a single entry per CDR3 protein. The table records around 250,000 distinct CDR3 sequences, about 20% of them present only once. Source material: blood, either unsorted or a sorted T cell fraction (not recorded which). These receptors were collected from a male donor with ankylosing spondylitis or in good health (not recorded which). The CDR3 runs from the conserved cysteine through the conserved F or W. The order of the fields is clone size, D gene, V gene, J gene, CDR3 length, CDR3 DNA, CDR3 protein. The D gene is left open where the match is weak. Rows may omit the clone size; those that give it use once, few, many or a size class.

.	TRBD1	TRBV29-1	TRBJ2-5	13	TGCAGCGTTGAAAGGGACAGGGGAGAGACCCAGTACTTC	CSVERDRGETQYF
.	.	TRBV4-2	TRBJ1-1	15	TGTGCCAGCAGCCAAGCCCGTGGGGGCGAATTTGAAGCTTTCTTT	CASSQARGGEFEAFF
few	.	TRBV14	TRBJ2-5	14	TGTGCCAGCAGCCAACATCAGTTTGAAGAGACCCAGTACTTC	CASSQHQFEETQYF
.	.	TRBV28	TRBJ2-2	12	TGTGCCAGCGGGAGATTTACCGGGGAGCTGTTTTTT	CASGRFTGELFF
.	.	TRBV29-1	TRBJ2-1	11	TGCAGCGTTCCCAGGTACAATGAGCAGTTCTTC	CSVPRYNEQFF
few	.	TRBV5-1	TRBJ2-1	15	TGCGCCAGCAGCTTGGTAGGGGAGTCCTACAATGAGCAGTTCTTC	CASSLVGESYNEQFF
few	.	TRBV3-1	TRBJ2-5	16	TGTGCCAGCAGCCAAGATAAGGCTCAACTCCAAGAGACCCAGTACTTC	CASSQDKAQLQETQYF
.	.	TRBV12-3/TRBV12-4	TRBJ2-5	17	TGTGCCAGCAGTTGGAAGCCGGGGAGACAATTTGGGGAGACCCAGTACTTC	CASSWKPGRQFGETQYF
few	.	TRBV6-2/TRBV6-3	TRBJ2-1	17	TGTGCCAGCAGTACGATTCAGACAGCGAGCTCCTACAATGAGCAGTTCTTC	CASSTIQTASSYNEQFF
many	TRBD1	TRBV4-3	TRBJ1-6	17	TGCGCCAGCAGCCAAGATTTTCAGGACAGGGGGAATTCACCCCTCCACTTT	CASSQDFQDRGNSPLHF
few	.	TRBV7-9	TRBJ2-7	15	TGTGCCAGCAGCTTAGTACCTAGCCGCTCCTACGAGCAGTACTTC	CASSLVPSRSYEQYF
.	TRBD1	TRBV14	TRBJ2-7	16	TGTGCCAGCAGCCACTCCGGACAGGAGAACTCCTACGAGCAGTACTTC	CASSHSGQENSYEQYF
.	TRBD2	TRBV12-3/TRBV12-4	TRBJ2-3	15	TGTGCCAGCAGTTTACTCCGGGACTACACAGATACGCAGTATTTT	CASSLLRDYTDTQYF
many	.	TRBV27	TRBJ1-2	16	TGTGCCAGCAGTTCACCAGCATCATCGGGGAACTATGGCTACACCTTC	CASSSPASSGNYGYTF
many	.	TRBV5-1	TRBJ2-1	13	TGCGCCAGCAGCTTGGCTAGGGGGGGTGAGCAGTTCTTC	CASSLARGGEQFF
.	TRBD2	TRBV29-1	TRBJ2-1	14	TGCAGCGTTGATCCTAGCGGGAGGGCGGATGAGCAGTTCTTC	CSVDPSGRADEQFF
few	.	TRBV9	TRBJ2-2	11	TGTGCCAGCACCGGGACCGGGGAGCTGTTTTTT	CASTGTGELFF
many	.	TRBV27	TRBJ2-7	13	TGTGCCAGCAGTTTTGGGAGGTCCTACGAGCAGTACTTC	CASSFGRSYEQYF
.	TRBD1	TRBV12-3/TRBV12-4	TRBJ2-3	16	TGTGCCAGCAGTTTGGGGGACAGGGGGCATAAAGATACGCAGTATTTT	CASSLGDRGHKDTQYF